This entry concerns a single T cell receptor beta chain. Its antigen is not identified. This specimen comes from a study of response to subunit inactivated influenza vaccine. Findings and caveats of the study: Authors suggested that a seasonal influenza vaccination recruits few new T cells each time.

TCRdb independently ran MiXCR on the RT-PCR reads; one entry per CDR3 protein. Of 550,000 to 800,000 distinct CDR3 sequences in the sample, 15% to 17% were seen once. Trimming took 2 bases from V and 6 from J, leaving 11 bases between them. The CDR3 totals 14 residues. The rearrangement joins TRBV12-3 or TRBV12-4 to TRBJ2-1; D call uncertain. The sequence derives from a man aged 50 to 59 who received an inactivated influenza vaccine. Sequencing was performed on PBMCs from blood, taken roughly 13 days after vaccination. In DNA, the CDR3 is TGTGCCAGCAGTTTACGGCTAGAGTTCAATGAGCAGTTCTTC. This encodes CASSLRLEFNEQFF.